The source of this T cell receptor beta chain is a study of PD-1 blockade in mismatch repair-deficient tumors. Study in general: Enrolled about 2012-2016, patients had progressing, pretreated mismatch repair-deficient cancers of 12 types.

Sequencing used immunoSEQ multiplex PCR; TCRdb keeps in-frame clones, though not all of them. The table has about 25,000 clones, about four fifths seen once. This clone was found once. V lost 2 bases to trimming and J lost 6 bases, with 8 bases between them. CDR1 is KGHSH and CDR2 is LQKENI in the germline V gene. The CDR3 is made up of 13 amino acids. This rearrangement joins TRBV18 to TRBJ2-1; the D is unclear. The sample was PBMCs, taken before pembrolizumab treatment. The clonotype comes from an adult with mismatch repair-deficient cancer. CDR3 in DNA: TGTGCCAGCTCACCAACAGAAATCAATGAGCAGTTCTTC. Its translation: CASSPTEINEQFF.